This TCR beta chain derives from a study of T cell repertoires in cytomegalovirus infection. Study in general: Evidence of both CMV infection and a matching HLA type came from public TCR beta signatures. Notes on the study in general: There were HLA-C-restricted CMV-specific TCR beta clonotypes dominating the ex vivo response. Carriers of CMV and the relevant HLA type were discriminated by public TCR beta frequency.

MiXCR, run by TCRdb on the reads, gives a single entry per CDR3 protein. The table lists more than 140,000 distinct CDR3 sequences, approximately 5.9% of them singletons. The CDR3 length is 16 residues. Germline CDR1 and CDR2: MDHEN and SYDVKM. The ends were cut back, 4 bases at V and 4 bases at J, with 16 bases in the middle. The table lists this clonotype with many counts. Its antigen is undetermined. V and J are TRBV28 and TRBJ1-4, with a tentative D call TRBD1 (5 bases). The clonotype was recovered from a human donor in good health (CMV status not recorded). Some clones in this sample may be carry-over from other donors' samples. Sequenced input: PBMCs. CDR3 protein: CASSSPSGFFNEKLFF. DNA of the CDR3: TGTGCCAGCAGTTCCCCGTCAGGGTTCTTTAATGAAAAACTGTTTTTT.